The following is a TCR beta chain sequence with its context. Libraries were prepared by immunoSEQ multiplex PCR; TCRdb keeps only in-frame clonotypes and omits some of them. The sample carries 57,000 or so clones, roughly 93% recorded once. The CDR3 totals 15 residues. The ends lost 8 bases at V and 0 bases at J; junction bases unmatched: 5. Germline-derived CDR1 and CDR2 are MRHNA and SNTAGT. These data come from a study of T cell changes during pregnancy in multiple sclerosis. Sequenced material: peripheral blood, taken in the second trimester of pregnancy. This sequence originates from a female donor with multiple sclerosis, enrolled in a pregnancy study. The genes are TRBV6-4 and TRBJ2-3, with 10 bases lining up with TRBD1. In DNA, the CDR3 is TGTGCCAGCTCCCGGGACAGGGGAAGCACAGATACGCAGTATTTT. This sequence encodes CASSRDRGSTDTQYF.